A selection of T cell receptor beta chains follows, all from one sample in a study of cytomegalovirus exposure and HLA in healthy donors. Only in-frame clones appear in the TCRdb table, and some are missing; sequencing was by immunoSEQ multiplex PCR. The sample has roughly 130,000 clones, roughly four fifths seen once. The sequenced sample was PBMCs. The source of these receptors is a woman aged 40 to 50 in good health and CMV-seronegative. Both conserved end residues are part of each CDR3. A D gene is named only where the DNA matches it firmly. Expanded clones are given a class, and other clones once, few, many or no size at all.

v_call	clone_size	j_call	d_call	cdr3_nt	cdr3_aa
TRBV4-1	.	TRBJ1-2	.	TGCGCCAGCAGCCAAGGAACAGATGGCTATGGCTACACCTTC	CASSQGTDGYGYTF
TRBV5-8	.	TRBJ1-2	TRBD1	TGTGCCAGCAGTCTTAGGGGGGACAGCCTTAACTATGGCTACACCTTC	CASSLRGDSLNYGYTF
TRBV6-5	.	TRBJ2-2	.	TGTGCCAGCAGTTACGACAGAGCGAACACCGGGGAGCTGTTTTTT	CASSYDRANTGELFF
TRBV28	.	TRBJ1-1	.	TGTGCCAGCAGTCCAGGCAGGTACACTGAAGCTTTCTTT	CASSPGRYTEAFF
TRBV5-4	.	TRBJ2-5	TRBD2	TGTGCCAGCAGCTTTAGGGGAAGCGGGGGAGAGACCCAGTACTTC	CASSFRGSGGETQYF
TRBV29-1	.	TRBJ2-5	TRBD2	TGCAGCGCCCTTGCGGGAGGAGAGACCCAGTACTTC	CSALAGGETQYF
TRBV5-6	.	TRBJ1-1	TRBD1	TGTGCCAGCAGCTTGGAGTCGAGGGGGCGTGGGTCCGCTGAAGCTTTCTTT	CASSLESRGRGSAEAFF
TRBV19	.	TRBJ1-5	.	TGTGCCAGCGTAGCTGTGGCAGGGAATCGTTTAGATCAGCCCCAGCATTTT	CASVAVAGNRLDQPQHF
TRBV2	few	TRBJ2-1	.	TGTGCCAGCAACAAACAACCATACAATGAGCAGTTCTTC	CASNKQPYNEQFF
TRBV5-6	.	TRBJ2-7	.	TGTGCCAGCAGCTTAGCAGGGGTAGCCTACGAGCAGTACTTC	CASSLAGVAYEQYF
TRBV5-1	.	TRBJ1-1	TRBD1	TGCGCCAGCAGCTGGACAGGATCCACTGAAGCTTTCTTT	CASSWTGSTEAFF
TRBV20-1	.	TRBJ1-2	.	TGCAGTGCTAGAGATCAGTGTGGCTACACCTTC	CSARDQCGYTF
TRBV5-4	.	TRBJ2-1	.	TGTGCCAGCAGCTTGGGACGAGGAGATGAGCAGTTCTTC	CASSLGRGDEQFF
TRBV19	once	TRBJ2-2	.	TGTGCCAGCGCTCAGGGGCACGGCGGGGAGCTGTTTTTT	CASAQGHGGELFF
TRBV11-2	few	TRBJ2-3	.	TGTGCCAGCAGCTTCGGCACAGATACGCAGTATTTT	CASSFGTDTQYF
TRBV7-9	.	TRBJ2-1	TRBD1	TGTGCCAGCAGCGCCACGGACAGGGGCTACAATGAGCAGTTCTTC	CASSATDRGYNEQFF
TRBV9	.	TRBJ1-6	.	TGTGCCAGCAGCGTAGCCCCTCTGCAGTTCCGTAATTCACCCCTCCACTTT	CASSVAPLQFRNSPLHF
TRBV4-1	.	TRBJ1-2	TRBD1	TGCGCCAGCAGCCCGACTTGGACAGGGAACTATGGCTACACCTTC	CASSPTWTGNYGYTF
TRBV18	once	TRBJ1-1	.	TGTGCCAGCTTAGTAAGGGGGTTTGGCACTGAAGCTTTCTTT	CASLVRGFGTEAFF
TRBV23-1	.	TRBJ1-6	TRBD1	TGCGCCAGCAGTCCACCGGGACAGGGGACTGGTTCACCCCTCCACTTT	CASSPPGQGTGSPLHF
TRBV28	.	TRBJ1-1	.	TGTGCCAGCAGTCTTAGGGGTGAAGCTTTCTTT	CASSLRGEAFF
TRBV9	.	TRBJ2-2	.	TGTGCCAGCAGTCTAGAAGGTGCCGGGGAGCTGTTTTTT	CASSLEGAGELFF
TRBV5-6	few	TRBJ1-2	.	TGTGCCAGCAGCTTGGGGCAGGGCTACACCTTC	CASSLGQGYTF
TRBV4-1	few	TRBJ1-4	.	TGCGCCAGCAGCCAAGACGGGATGGGTGAAAAACTGTTTTTT	CASSQDGMGEKLFF
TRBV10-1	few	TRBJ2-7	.	TGCGCCAGCAGCCCGGGGGACCCTGGACGCTACGAGCAGTACTTC	CASSPGDPGRYEQYF
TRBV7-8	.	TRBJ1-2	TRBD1	TGTGCCAGCAGCCTCGACAGGGCTAACTATGGCTACACCTTC	CASSLDRANYGYTF
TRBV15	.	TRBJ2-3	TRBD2	TGTGCCACCAGCAGAGCTGCTAGCGGGGTGCTTGATACGCAGTATTTT	CATSRAASGVLDTQYF
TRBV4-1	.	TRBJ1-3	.	TGCGCCAGCAGCCAGGATAGGGGTCGTGGAAACACCATATATTTT	CASSQDRGRGNTIYF
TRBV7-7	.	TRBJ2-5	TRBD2	TGTGCTAGCAGCTTACGAGCGGGGGGCGAGACCCAGTACTTC	CASSLRAGGETQYF
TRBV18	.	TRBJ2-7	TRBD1	TGTGCCAGCTCGACAGGGGGAGGATACGAGCAGTACTTC	CASSTGGGYEQYF
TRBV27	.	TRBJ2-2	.	TGTGCCAGCAGTTCGAAGACCGGGGTCACCGGGGAGCTGTTTTTT	CASSSKTGVTGELFF
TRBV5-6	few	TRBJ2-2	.	TGTGCCAGCAGCTTGGCGGGTCAGGGTATCGGGGAGCTGTTTTTT	CASSLAGQGIGELFF
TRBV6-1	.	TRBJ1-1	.	TGTGCCAGCAGTGACTACAGGGTTAACACTGAAGCTTTCTTT	CASSDYRVNTEAFF
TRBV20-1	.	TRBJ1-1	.	TGCAGTGTAAGGGGCACTGAAGCTTTCTTT	CSVRGTEAFF
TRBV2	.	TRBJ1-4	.	TGTGCCAGCAGGCTCAGGGAAGGAACTAATGAAAAACTGTTTTTT	CASRLREGTNEKLFF
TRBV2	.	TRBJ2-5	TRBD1	TGTGCCAGCAGCGACAGGGGTGGAGAGACCCAGTACTTC	CASSDRGGETQYF
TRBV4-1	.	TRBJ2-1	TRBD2	TGCGCCAGCAGCCAAGCCCCGGGACTAGCGTCCAATGAGCAGTTCTTC	CASSQAPGLASNEQFF
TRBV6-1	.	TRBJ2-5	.	TGTGCCAGCAGTGACGGGAGCCAGGGCCAAGAGACCCAGTACTTC	CASSDGSQGQETQYF
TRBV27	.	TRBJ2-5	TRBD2	TGTGCCAGCAGCCCACGAACCATGGGGGGGTCAGGGACCCAGTACTTC	CASSPRTMGGSGTQYF
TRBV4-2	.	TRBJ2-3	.	TGTGCCAGCAGCGAAGAAGGCGGTCCAGATACGCAGTATTTT	CASSEEGGPDTQYF
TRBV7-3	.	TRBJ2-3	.	TGTGCCAGCAGCCGAGGGTCTGAGAGCACAGATACGCAGTATTTT	CASSRGSESTDTQYF
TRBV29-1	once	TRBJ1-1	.	TGCAGCGTTGAAGATCGGGATGTTGCCACTGAAGCTTTCTTT	CSVEDRDVATEAFF
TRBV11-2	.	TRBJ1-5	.	TGTGCCAGCAGCTCCGACGGACTTAGCAATCAGCCCCAGCATTTT	CASSSDGLSNQPQHF
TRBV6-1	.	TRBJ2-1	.	TGTGCCAGCAGTGCGATGTCGGGGGTATTCAATGAGCAGTTCTTC	CASSAMSGVFNEQFF
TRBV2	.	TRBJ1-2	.	TGTGCCAGCACGAGGACTAACTATGGCTACACCTTC	CASTRTNYGYTF
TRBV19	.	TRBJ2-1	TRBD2	TGTGCCAGTGACGGGGGGGCCGGAATTAATGAGCAGTTCTTC	CASDGGAGINEQFF